This TCR beta chain originates from a study of blood T cell repertoires in COVID-19. Study at large: The United States, Italy and Spain were the sources of the acute and convalescent COVID-19 samples. PBMCs, B-cell-depleted T cells, or T cells provided the cDNA or gDNA that made up the material.

Seattle's cohort entered during active infection and was followed longitudinally. The authors' processing: Nucleated cell number was recorded as an estimate derived from reference gene primer amplification. TCRdb's copy holds only in-frame clones and misses some; the assay was immunoSEQ multiplex PCR. V and J calls and clone size come straight from that table; D and trimming were deduced from the DNA. There are about 160,000 clones in the sample; approximately 87% occur only once, and over 9% lies in the top ten. The receptor's source is a woman aged 65 to 85 with COVID-19, enrolled during active disease. The sample taken for sequencing was peripheral blood.

CDR3 amino acids: CASSDPGQGFKNIQYF. Here the CDR3 DNA reads TGCGCCAGCAGCGACCCGGGACAGGGGTTCAAAAACATTCAGTACTTC. V is TRBV10-1 and J is TRBJ2-4, with TRBD1 matching over 10 bases. Unmatched junction bases numbered 8, after V lost 6 bases and J lost 3 bases. Germline V lookup: CDR1 WNHNN, CDR2 SYGVQD (reference sequence). CDR3 length: 16 residues.